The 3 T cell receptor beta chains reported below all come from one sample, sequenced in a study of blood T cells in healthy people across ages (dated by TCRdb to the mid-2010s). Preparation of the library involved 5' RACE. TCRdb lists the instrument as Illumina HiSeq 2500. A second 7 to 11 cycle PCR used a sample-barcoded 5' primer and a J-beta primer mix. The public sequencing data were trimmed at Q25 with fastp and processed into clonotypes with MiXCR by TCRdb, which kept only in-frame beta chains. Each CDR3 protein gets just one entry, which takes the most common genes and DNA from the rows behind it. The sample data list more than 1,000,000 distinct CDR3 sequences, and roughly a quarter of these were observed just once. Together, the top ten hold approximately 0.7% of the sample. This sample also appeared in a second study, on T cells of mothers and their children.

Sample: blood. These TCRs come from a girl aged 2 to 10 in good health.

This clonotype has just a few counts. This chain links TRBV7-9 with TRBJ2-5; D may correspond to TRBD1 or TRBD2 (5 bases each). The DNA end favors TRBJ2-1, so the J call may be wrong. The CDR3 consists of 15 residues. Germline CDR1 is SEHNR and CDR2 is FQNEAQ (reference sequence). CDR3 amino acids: CATGLGETLHNEQFF. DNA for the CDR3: TGTGCCACCGGCTTGGGGGAGACCCTGCACAATGAGCAGTTCTTC.

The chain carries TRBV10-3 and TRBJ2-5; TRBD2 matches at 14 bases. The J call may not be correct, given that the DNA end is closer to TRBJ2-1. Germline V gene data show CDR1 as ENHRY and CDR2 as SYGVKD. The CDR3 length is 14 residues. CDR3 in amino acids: CATGTSGSSDEQFF. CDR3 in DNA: TGTGCCACCGGGACTAGCGGGAGTTCGGATGAGCAGTTCTTC.

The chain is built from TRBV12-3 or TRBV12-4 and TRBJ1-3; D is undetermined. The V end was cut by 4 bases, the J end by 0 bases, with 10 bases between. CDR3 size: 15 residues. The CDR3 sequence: CASSSRENSGNTIYF. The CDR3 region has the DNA TGTGCCAGCAGTTCCCGAGAGAACTCTGGAAACACCATATATTTT.